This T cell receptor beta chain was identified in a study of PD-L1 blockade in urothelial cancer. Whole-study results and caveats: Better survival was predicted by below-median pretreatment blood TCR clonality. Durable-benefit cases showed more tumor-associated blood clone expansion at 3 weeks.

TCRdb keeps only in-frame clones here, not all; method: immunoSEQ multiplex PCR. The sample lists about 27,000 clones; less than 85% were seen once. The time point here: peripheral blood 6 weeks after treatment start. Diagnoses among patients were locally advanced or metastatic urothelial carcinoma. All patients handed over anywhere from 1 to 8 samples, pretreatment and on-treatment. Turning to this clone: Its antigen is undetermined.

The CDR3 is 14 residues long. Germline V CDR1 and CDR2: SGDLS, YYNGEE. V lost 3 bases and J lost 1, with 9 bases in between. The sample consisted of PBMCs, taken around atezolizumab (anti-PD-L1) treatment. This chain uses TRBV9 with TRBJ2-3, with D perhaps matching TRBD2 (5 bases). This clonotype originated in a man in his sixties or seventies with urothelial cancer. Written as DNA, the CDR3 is TGTGCCAGCAGCGCAAGCGGACGCACAGATACGCAGTATTTT. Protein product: CASSASGRTDTQYF.